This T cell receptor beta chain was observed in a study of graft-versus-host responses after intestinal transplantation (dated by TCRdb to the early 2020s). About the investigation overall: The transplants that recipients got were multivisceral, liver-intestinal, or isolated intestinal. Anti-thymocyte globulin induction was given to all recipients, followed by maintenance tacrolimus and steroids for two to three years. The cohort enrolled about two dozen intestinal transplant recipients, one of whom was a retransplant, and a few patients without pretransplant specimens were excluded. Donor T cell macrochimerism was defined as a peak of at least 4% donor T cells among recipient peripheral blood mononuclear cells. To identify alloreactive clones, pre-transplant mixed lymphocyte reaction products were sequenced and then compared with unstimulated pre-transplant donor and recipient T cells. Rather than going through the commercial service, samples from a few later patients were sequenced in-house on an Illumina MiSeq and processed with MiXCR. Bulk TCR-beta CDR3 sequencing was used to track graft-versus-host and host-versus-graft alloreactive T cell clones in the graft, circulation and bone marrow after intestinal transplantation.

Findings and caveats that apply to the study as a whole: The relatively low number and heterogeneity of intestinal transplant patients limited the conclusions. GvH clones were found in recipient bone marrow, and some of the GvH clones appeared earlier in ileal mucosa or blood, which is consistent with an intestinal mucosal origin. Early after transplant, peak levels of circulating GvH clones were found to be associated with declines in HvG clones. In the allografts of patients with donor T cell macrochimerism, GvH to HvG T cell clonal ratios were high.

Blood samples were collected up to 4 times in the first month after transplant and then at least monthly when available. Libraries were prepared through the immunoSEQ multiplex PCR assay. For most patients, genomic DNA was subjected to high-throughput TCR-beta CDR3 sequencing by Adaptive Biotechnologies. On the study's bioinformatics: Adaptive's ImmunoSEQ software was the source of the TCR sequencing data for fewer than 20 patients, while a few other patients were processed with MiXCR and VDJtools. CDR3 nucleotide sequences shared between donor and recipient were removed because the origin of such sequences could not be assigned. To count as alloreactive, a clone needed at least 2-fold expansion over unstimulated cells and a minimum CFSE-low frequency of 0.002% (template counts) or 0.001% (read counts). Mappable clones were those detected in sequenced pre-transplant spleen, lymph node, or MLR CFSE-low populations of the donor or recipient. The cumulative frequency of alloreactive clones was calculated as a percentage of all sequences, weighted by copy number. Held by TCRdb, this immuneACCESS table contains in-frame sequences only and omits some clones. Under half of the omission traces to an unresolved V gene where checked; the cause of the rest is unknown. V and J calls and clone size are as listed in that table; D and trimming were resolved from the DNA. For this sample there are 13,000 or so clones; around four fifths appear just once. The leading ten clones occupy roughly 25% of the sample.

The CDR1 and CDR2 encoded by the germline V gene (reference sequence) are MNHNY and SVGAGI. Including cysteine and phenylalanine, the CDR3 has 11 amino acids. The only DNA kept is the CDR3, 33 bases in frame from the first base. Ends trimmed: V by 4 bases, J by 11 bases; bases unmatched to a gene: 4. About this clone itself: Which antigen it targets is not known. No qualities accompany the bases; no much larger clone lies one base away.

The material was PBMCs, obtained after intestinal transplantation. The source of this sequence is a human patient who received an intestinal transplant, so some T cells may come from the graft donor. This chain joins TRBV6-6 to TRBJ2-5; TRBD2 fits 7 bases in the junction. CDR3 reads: CASSLLALQYF. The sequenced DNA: TGTGCCAGCAGTTTACTAGCGTTGCAGTACTTC.